Below are 17 T cell receptor beta chains sequenced from a single sample in a study of shared clonotypes between healthy human individuals. Sequencing was performed with immunoSEQ multiplex PCR; in TCRdb, only in-frame clones are kept and a portion is missing. The data show 500,000 to 650,000 clones, around three quarters seen once. Material: PBMCs. Every receptor here comes from a woman aged 40 to 50 in good health. Some clones in this sample may be carry-over from other donors' samples.

This clone was seen a handful of times. The gene calls are TRBV28 and TRBJ2-6; D gene unclear. There are 12 residues in the CDR3. Germline loops: CDR1 MDHEN, CDR2 SYDVKM. Between the trimmed V and J ends, which lost 8 bases and 0 bases, there was a span of 2 bases. This CDR3 reads CASLSGANVLTF. CDR3 DNA sequence: TGTGCCAGCCTCTCTGGGGCCAACGTCCTGACTTTC.

The chain combines TRBV6-6 with TRBJ2-7; 10 nucleotides match TRBD1. This CDR3 contains 13 residues. Trimming took 7 bases from V and 3 from J; bases not matched to a gene: 3. Germline loops: CDR1 MNHNY, CDR2 SVGAGI (reference sequence). The CDR3 DNA follows: TGTGCCAGCAAGACAGGGGGCCACTACGAGCAGTACTTC. The encoded protein is CASKTGGHYEQYF.

This rearrangement joins TRBV19 to TRBJ2-1; D is possibly TRBD2 (6 bases). Germline loops: CDR1 LNHDA, CDR2 SQIVND (reference sequence). The CDR3 consists of 16 residues. Deletions cut 5 bases from V and 8 bases from J, with 22 bases between. In nucleotides, the CDR3 is TGTGCCAGTAGTTCCGCCAGTCACGGGAGCCGGGATGAGCAGTTCTTC. Protein product: CASSSASHGSRDEQFF.

The rearrangement links TRBV6-1 to TRBJ2-3, with 10 bases fitting TRBD1. CDR1 and CDR2 from the germline V gene are MNHNS and SASEGT. The trim removed 6 bases at V and 5 bases at J, leaving 5 bases unmatched. The CDR3 sequence is 14 residues long. The CDR3 reads CASRGTGVLDTQYF. The CDR3 DNA reads TGTGCCAGCAGGGGGACAGGGGTTCTAGATACGCAGTATTTT.

This chain links TRBV4-1 with TRBJ2-2; 9 nucleotides match TRBD1. CDR1 MGHRA and CDR2 YSYEKL come from the germline V gene. The CDR3 spans 15 residues. The V segment lost 1 base and the J segment 4 bases; nucleotides outside the gene matches: 1. The CDR3 DNA reads as TGCGCCAGCAGCCAAGGGACAGGGGCCACCGGGGAGCTGTTTTTT. This gives the protein CASSQGTGATGELFF.

The CDR3 coding sequence is TGTGCCATCAGTGAGTCAGGGGGGGTTGAAAAACTGTTTTTT. Its protein is CAISESGGVEKLFF. This sequence joins TRBV10-3 and TRBJ1-4, with D possibly matching TRBD1 (6 bases). The germline V gene has CDR1 ENHRY and CDR2 SYGVKD. Between the trimmed V and J ends, which lost 0 bases and 7 bases, there was a span of 9 bases. The CDR3 is 14 amino acids.

The chain joins TRBV4-3 to TRBJ2-1; 9 positions match TRBD2. Germline CDR1 and CDR2: LGHNA and YSLEER. This CDR3 has 14 residues. Trimming took 4 bases from V and 6 from J; bases not matched to a gene: 4. In DNA form, the CDR3 reads TGCGCCAGCAGCCTGGCGGGAGGGTCCAATGAGCAGTTCTTC. Its protein product is CASSLAGGSNEQFF.

The chain combines TRBV19 with TRBJ1-2; TRBD1 matches at 11 bases. CDR3 size: 16 residues. V lost 5 bases and J lost 3; bases outside the gene matches: 8. Germline lookup yields CDR1 LNHDA and CDR2 SQIVND (reference sequence). CDR3 sequence reads: CASSGGWTGGHYGYTF. DNA of the CDR3: TGTGCCAGTAGTGGCGGCTGGACAGGGGGCCACTATGGCTACACCTTC.

In its sample, this clone was seen once. The chain combines TRBV4-3 with TRBJ2-1; either TRBD1 or TRBD2 may fit D (5 bases each). The CDR3 loop spans 18 amino acids. Germline V gene data show CDR1 as LGHNA and CDR2 as YSLEER. The V gene lost 0 bases and the J gene lost 7 bases, with 22 bases spanning the gap. CDR3 region: CASSQDLRGVVRVNEQFF. The CDR3, as DNA: TGCGCCAGCAGCCAAGATCTTAGAGGGGTAGTCAGAGTGAATGAGCAGTTCTTC.

This clone was seen a single time. The chain is built from TRBV5-1 and TRBJ2-3; TRBD2 aligns across 13 bases. CDR1 and CDR2 (germline): SGHRS, YFSETQ. Trimming at V came to 4 bases and at J to 5 bases, leaving 4 bases not matched to a gene. This CDR3 is 15 amino acids long. The CDR3 loop is CASSAGLAGVDTQYF. As DNA, the CDR3 is TGCGCCAGCAGCGCAGGACTAGCGGGAGTAGATACGCAGTATTTT.

In this sample, this clone turned up once. V and J are TRBV5-1 and TRBJ1-4; TRBD1 might be the D (5 bases). The CDR3 extends over 15 amino acids. Trimming removed 0 bases at V and 7 bases at J, with 13 bases between. Germline V gene lookup returns CDR1 SGHRS and CDR2 YFSETQ. The CDR3: CASSLGDWNIEKLFF. CDR3 DNA: TGCGCCAGCAGCTTGGGGGACTGGAACATTGAAAAACTGTTTTTT.

This clone occurred many times. The chain is built from TRBV6-4 and TRBJ2-1; no reliable D call. The CDR3 has 15 residues. Trimming left V 5 bases short and J 8 bases short, with 19 bases between. Per the germline V gene, CDR1 is MRHNA and CDR2 is SNTAGT. The CDR3 DNA sequence: TGTGCCAGCAGTCCCTCCGACTCGGCTGGGGATGAGCAGTTCTTC. Translation gives CASSPSDSAGDEQFF.

The chain joins TRBV11-1 to TRBJ1-2, with a tentative D call TRBD1 (6 bases). There are 15 residues in the CDR3. Per the germline V gene, CDR1 is SGHAT and CDR2 is FQDESV (reference sequence). V was shortened by 5 bases and J by 5 bases, with 18 bases between the two germline ends. CDR3 sequence (DNA): TGTGCCAGCAGCGCAATCCGGGGGGGCGCTTATGGCTACACCTTC. Translation gives CASSAIRGGAYGYTF.

The CDR3 DNA reads TGCGCCAGCAGCCATGACAGGGAGTATGGCTACACCTTC. Translating it yields CASSHDREYGYTF. The chain couples TRBV5-1 to TRBJ1-2; 7 bases fit TRBD1. With V trimmed by 4 bases and J by 5 bases, 5 bases remained unmatched. The germline CDR1 and CDR2 sequences are SGHRS and YFSETQ. This CDR3 contains 13 residues.

This clone was observed a handful of times. This chain links TRBV5-4 with TRBJ2-3, with a tentative D call TRBD1 (6 bases). The length of the CDR3 is 19 residues. Germline CDR1 reads SGHNT; CDR2 reads YYREEE (reference sequence). With 4 bases removed from V and 1 base from J, the gap between germline ends came to 25 bases. This chain's CDR3 is CASSDHDRNNRAGTDTQYF. CDR3 nucleotide sequence: TGTGCCAGCAGCGACCACGACAGGAACAATAGAGCTGGCACAGATACGCAGTATTTT. Full variable domain (rest looked up from reference TRBV5-4 and TRBJ2-3): ETGVTQSPTHLIKTRGQQVTLRCSSQSGHNTVSWYQQALGQGPQFIFQYYREEENGRGNFPPRFSGLQFPNYSSELNVNALELDDSALYLCASSDHDRNNRAGTDTQYFGPGTRLTVL.

This clone is a singleton in its sample. The rearrangement joins TRBV18 to TRBJ2-7; D is tentatively TRBD1 or TRBD2 (5 bases each). Trimming removed 3 bases at V and 5 bases at J, with 14 bases between. CDR1 is KGHSH and CDR2 is LQKENI in the germline V gene. The CDR3 consists of 14 residues. The CDR3 coding sequence is TGTGCCAGCTCACCCTCTACCGGGACGAACGAGCAGTACTTC. Protein: CASSPSTGTNEQYF. The entire variable domain, with the rest obtained from reference TRBV18 and TRBJ2-7, is as follows: NAGVMQNPRHLVRRRGQEARLRCSPMKGHSHVYWYRQLPEEGLKFMVYLQKENIIDESGMPKERFSAEFPKEGPSILRIQQVVRGDSAAYFCASSPSTGTNEQYFGPGTRLTVT.

This chain's CDR3 is CASSTGTGSYEQYF. In DNA, the CDR3 is TGCGCCAGCAGCACCGGGACAGGGTCCTACGAGCAGTACTTC. The chain couples TRBV4-1 to TRBJ2-7; the match to TRBD1 covers 9 bases. Per germline, CDR1 MGHRA and CDR2 YSYEKL. After removal of 5 bases from V and 1 base from J, the junction contained 3 bases not matched to a gene. The CDR3 is made up of 14 amino acids.